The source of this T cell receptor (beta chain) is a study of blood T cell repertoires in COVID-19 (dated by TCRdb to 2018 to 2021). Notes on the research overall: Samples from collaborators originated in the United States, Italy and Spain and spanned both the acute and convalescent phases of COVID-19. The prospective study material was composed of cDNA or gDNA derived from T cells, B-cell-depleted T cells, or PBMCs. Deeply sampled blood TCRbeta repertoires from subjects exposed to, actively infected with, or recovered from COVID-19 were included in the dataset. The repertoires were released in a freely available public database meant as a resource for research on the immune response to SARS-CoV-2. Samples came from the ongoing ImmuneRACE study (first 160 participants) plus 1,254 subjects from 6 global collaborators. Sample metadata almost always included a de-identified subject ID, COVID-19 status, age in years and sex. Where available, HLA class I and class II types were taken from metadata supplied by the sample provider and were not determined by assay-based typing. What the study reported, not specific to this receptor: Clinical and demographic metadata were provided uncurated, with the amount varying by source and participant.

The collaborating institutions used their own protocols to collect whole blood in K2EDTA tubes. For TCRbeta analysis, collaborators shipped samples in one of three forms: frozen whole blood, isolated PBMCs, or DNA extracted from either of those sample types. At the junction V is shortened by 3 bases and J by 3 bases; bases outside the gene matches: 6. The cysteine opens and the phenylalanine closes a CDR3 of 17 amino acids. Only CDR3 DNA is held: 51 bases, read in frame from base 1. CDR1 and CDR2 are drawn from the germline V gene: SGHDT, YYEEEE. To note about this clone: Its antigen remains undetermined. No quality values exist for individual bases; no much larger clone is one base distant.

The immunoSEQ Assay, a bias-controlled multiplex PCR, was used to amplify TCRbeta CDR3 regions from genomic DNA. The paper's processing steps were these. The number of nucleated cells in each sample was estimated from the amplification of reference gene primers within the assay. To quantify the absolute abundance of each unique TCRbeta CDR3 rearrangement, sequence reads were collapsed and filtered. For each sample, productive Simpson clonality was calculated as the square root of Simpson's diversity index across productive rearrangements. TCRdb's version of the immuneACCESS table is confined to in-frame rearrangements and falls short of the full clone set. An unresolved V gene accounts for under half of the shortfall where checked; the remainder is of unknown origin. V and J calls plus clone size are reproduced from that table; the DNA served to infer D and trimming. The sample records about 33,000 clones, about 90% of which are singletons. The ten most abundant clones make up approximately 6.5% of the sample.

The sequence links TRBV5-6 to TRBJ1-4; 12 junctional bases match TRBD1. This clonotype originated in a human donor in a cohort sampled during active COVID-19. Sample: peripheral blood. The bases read TGTGCCAGCAGCTGGGGGACAGGGGGCATACCTAATGAAAAACTGTTTTTT. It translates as CASSWGTGGIPNEKLFF.